Below are 7 T cell receptor beta chains sequenced from a single sample in a study of blood T cells in healthy people across ages. The authors ran a second PCR of about 6 to 11 cycles using a sample-barcoded 5' primer and a J-beta primer mix. Each CDR3 protein is one row after TCRdb ran MiXCR on the 5' RACE reads. The profile shows roughly 550,000 distinct CDR3 sequences, about 25% of them singletons. These same records also appear under a second study, on T cells of mothers and their children.

The sample was blood. All receptors come from a boy between 10 and 17 years old in good health.

The rearrangement uses TRBV19 and TRBJ2-1; 9 bases align to TRBD2. This CDR3 spans 13 amino acids. The V gene's germline CDR1 is LNHDA and CDR2 SQIVND (reference sequence). J lost 9 bases, V lost 6 bases, and 6 bases had no gene match. The CDR3 DNA sequence: TGTGCCAGTAGCCTTACTAGCGGGCCTGAGCAGTTCTTC. It yields the protein CASSLTSGPEQFF.

As for this clonotype: At one boundary the junction diverges from the germline segment, which might be a read error. V is TRBV7-2 and J is TRBJ2-7; D is perhaps TRBD2 (6 bases). CDR3 length equals 15 residues. The V gene's germline CDR1 is SGHTA and CDR2 FQGNSA. CDR3 protein: CASSPWGEVGVEQYF. In DNA, the CDR3 is TGCGCCAGCAGCCCGTGGGGGGAGGTCGGGGTCGAGCAGTACTTC.

This clonotype was counted between two and nine times. The chain joins TRBV6-2 or TRBV6-3 to TRBJ1-2, with unresolved D. The CDR3 contains 13 residues. Germline assignment: CDR1 MNHEY and CDR2 SVGEGT. The V end was cut by 2 bases, the J end by 6 bases, with 10 bases between. CDR3 DNA: TGTGCCAGCAGTTACCGGGAATCAGATGGCTACACCTTC. This encodes CASSYRESDGYTF.

There are a few counts of this clonotype. The gene calls are TRBV11-2 and TRBJ2-7, with 7 nucleotides matching TRBD1. Germline lookup yields CDR1 SGHAT and CDR2 FQNNGV. This CDR3 region has 17 residues. The trim removed 4 bases at V and 6 bases at J, leaving 18 bases unmatched. The CDR3: CASSSIRGRAPGGEQYF. The CDR3 DNA follows: TGTGCCAGCAGCTCCATTAGAGGGCGAGCCCCAGGGGGCGAGCAGTACTTC.

For this clonotype: A junction boundary mismatches the germline segment, possibly from a read error. The rearrangement links TRBV7-6 to TRBJ2-7; TRBD2 is a possible D gene (5 bases). The length of the CDR3 is 14 residues. CDR1 and CDR2 from the germline V gene are SGHVS and FNYEAQ. The CDR3 DNA sequence: TGTGCCAGCAGCGCCCAGGCGGGCTCCTCCGAGCAGTACTTC. Protein sequence: CASSAQAGSSEQYF. Complete variable domain (other parts from reference TRBV7-6 and TRBJ2-7): GAGVSQSPRYKVTKRGQDVALRCDPISGHVSLYWYRQALGQGPEFLTYFNYEAQQDKSGLPNDRFSAERPEGSISTLTIQRTEQRDSAMYRCASSAQAGSSEQYFGPGTRLTVT.

V usage is TRBV12-3 or TRBV12-4 and J usage is TRBJ2-1, with 12 nucleotides matching TRBD2. The CDR3 loop spans 15 amino acids. V was pared by 5 bases and J by 8 bases, with 7 bases of the junction left unmatched. CDR3 residues: CASSTWTSGVYEQFF. As DNA, the CDR3 is TGTGCCAGCAGTACCTGGACTAGCGGGGTCTATGAGCAGTTCTTC.

The CDR3 DNA sequence: TGTGCCAGCAGCCAAGTGCGGGGGGGCGATGAAGCTTTCTTT. As protein: CASSQVRGGDEAFF. The chain recombines TRBV14 with TRBJ1-1, with a weak D call TRBD1 (6 bases). The CDR3 loop spans 14 amino acids. Germline V gene lookup returns CDR1 SGHDN and CDR2 FVKESK. Trimming took off 1 base at V and 7 bases at J, with 13 bases between the two ends.